This T cell receptor beta chain originates from a study of a mutant IDH1 vaccine in newly diagnosed glioma (dated by TCRdb to the early 2020s). For the study in its entirety: Of the approximately 35 treated patients, approximately 62% were male and about 40% were female, and the mean age was approximately 40 years. Before enrollment, patients had received standard therapy of radiotherapy alone, temozolomide alone, or radiochemotherapy with temozolomide; most received the combination. Peripheral blood was drawn at six visits: V03 (baseline), V05, V07, V10, V12 and V13. For exploratory analyses, approximately 23 treated patients had longitudinal TCRB deep sequencing done wherever samples were available. On the study overall, not on this receptor specifically: Selection of PBMC samples for TCRB deep sequencing was based on availability. Pseudoprogression appeared unrelated to alterations in the top peripheral T cell clonotypes detected by TCRB sequencing. Immune responses induced by the vaccine were seen in roughly 95% of patients across multiple MHC alleles. According to the authors, sample limitations meant that analyses of patient blood samples could not be reproduced.

In the case of this clone: The antigen this receptor binds is unknown. No quality values exist for individual bases; no much larger clone is one base distant.

The time point label for this specimen denotes: baseline, week 1 (first vaccination visit). This specimen's treatment or condition label, interpreted: pre-vaccination baseline after standard-of-care therapy. The donors had newly diagnosed IDH1-mutant astrocytomas of WHO grade 3 or 4 that showed loss of nuclear ATRX. The samples were drawn from NOA16, a multicentre, single-arm, open-label phase I trial in Germany that tested a mutant IDH1 peptide vaccine in humans for the first time. For immunogenicity testing, the blood drawn at visit V03 was used as the baseline sample. Genomic DNA for TCRB sequencing was extracted from EDTA blood using the DNeasy Blood and Tissue Kit. Library preparation used the immunoSEQ multiplex PCR assay. Following the manufacturer's protocol, the hsTCRB Kit was used to amplify rearranged TCR beta chain sequences. An Illumina MiSeq was used to sequence the TCRB libraries. From the authors' description of their analysis: The proprietary platform of the kit vendor was used for demultiplexing, trimming and gene mapping. TCRdb obtained this table from immuneACCESS and retained in-frame rearrangements with V and J assigned. These tables miss some clones; where compared with another copy, unresolved V genes account for less than half of the shortfall, and the remainder is unexplained. That table supplies the V and J calls and clone size; D and trimming were determined from the DNA. For this sample the table gives 68,000 or so clones, of which 60% to 85% were detected only once. Over 8% of the sample is in the top ten clones.

Based on the germline V gene, the CDR1 and CDR2 sequences are MNHEY and SVGAGI. V is reduced by 5 bases and J by 7 bases, leaving a spacing of 14 bases between them. Its CDR3 holds 13 amino acids, cysteine through phenylalanine. The DNA shown is the 39-base CDR3, in frame from base 1. The rearrangement joined TRBV6-5 to TRBJ2-5; TRBD1 is a weak D gene call, 6 bases matching. Here the sequenced sample was PBMCs, taken from a glioma patient treated with radiotherapy, temozolomide or both. The source of this sequence is a man aged 50 or older with glioma. This receptor carries the CDR3 CASSPVRGGTQYF. The nucleotide sequence is given as TGTGCCAGCAGTCCCGTCAGAGGGGGGACCCAGTACTTC.